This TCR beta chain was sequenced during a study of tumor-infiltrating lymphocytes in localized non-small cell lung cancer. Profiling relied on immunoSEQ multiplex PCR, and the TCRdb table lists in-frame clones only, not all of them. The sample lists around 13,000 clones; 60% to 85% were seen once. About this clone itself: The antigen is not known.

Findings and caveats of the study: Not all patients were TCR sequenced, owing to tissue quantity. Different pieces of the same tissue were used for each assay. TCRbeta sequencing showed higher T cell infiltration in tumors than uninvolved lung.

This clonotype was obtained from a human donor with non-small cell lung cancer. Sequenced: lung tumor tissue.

The CDR3 region is CASSLVSGSAYEQYF. CDR3 DNA: TGTGCCAGCAGCTTGGTGTCGGGGAGCGCCTACGAGCAGTACTTC. The chain has TRBV5-5 and TRBJ2-7, with D perhaps TRBD2 (5 bases). CDR1 and CDR2 from the germline V gene are SGHKS and YYEKEE (reference sequence). The CDR3 has 15 amino acids. V was clipped by 0 bases and J by 2 bases, with 12 bases between them.